Listed below are T cell receptor beta chains from one sample, sequenced in a study of cytomegalovirus exposure and HLA in healthy donors. Using immunoSEQ multiplex PCR, the repertoire was profiled, and TCRdb retains in-frame clones only, with some absent. The sample shows approximately 170,000 clones, around 81% of them seen only once. Sample: PBMCs. These receptors were obtained from a young man in good health and CMV-seropositive. CDR3s include the opening cysteine and the closing phenylalanine or tryptophan. Fields, in order: J gene, clone size, V gene, CDR3 protein. Size is omitted from some rows. Given values are once, few, many or a class for expanded clones.

>TRBJ1-5|-|TRBV15
CATSMGQGSNQPQHF
>TRBJ2-1|-|TRBV5-8
CASSFSGGVYNEQFF
>TRBJ2-7|-|TRBV7-9
CASSPPGQSLEQYF
>TRBJ2-3|-|TRBV19
CASSIAATDTQYF
>TRBJ1-1|-|TRBV4-3
CASSRWGGQRENTEAFF
>TRBJ2-7|-|TRBV4-3
CASSQDRYGGSYEQYF
>TRBJ2-3|once|TRBV19
CASSLSPTSGGGDTQYF
>TRBJ1-2|-|TRBV30
CAWSVSRGPPLFRGYTF
>TRBJ1-6|-|TRBV7-8
CASRQGVWAGVNSPLHF
>TRBJ1-1|-|TRBV6-5
CASFRTEEAFF
>TRBJ2-2|-|TRBV15
CATSRERTGGTGELFF
>TRBJ2-1|-|TRBV7-9
CASSPHSSYNEQFF
>TRBJ2-7|-|TRBV7-7
CASSLGQGGYEQYF
>TRBJ1-5|-|TRBV7-9
CASSHQPGTAAGGQPQHF